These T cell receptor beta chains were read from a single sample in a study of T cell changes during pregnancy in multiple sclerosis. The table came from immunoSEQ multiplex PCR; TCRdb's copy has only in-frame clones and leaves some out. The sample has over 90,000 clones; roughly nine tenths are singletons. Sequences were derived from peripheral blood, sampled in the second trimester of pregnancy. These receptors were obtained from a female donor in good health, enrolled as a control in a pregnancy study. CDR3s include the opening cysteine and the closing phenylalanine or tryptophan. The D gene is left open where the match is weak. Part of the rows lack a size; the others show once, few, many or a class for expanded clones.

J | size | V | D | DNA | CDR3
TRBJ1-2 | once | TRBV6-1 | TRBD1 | TGTGCCAGCAGTGTAACCGAGACAGGGTACTATGGCTACACCTTC | CASSVTETGYYGYTF
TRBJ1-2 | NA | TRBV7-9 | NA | TGTGCCAGCACTATTGGTCTTGTGGCTAACTATGGCTACACCTTC | CASTIGLVANYGYTF
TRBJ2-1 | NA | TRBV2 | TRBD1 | TGTGCCAGCCTTGCGGACAGGAACTACAATGAGCAGTTCTTC | CASLADRNYNEQFF
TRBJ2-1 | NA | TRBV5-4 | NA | TGTGCCAGCAGCTTGGGCACGAGCAATGAGCAGTTCTTC | CASSLGTSNEQFF
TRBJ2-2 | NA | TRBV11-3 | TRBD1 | TGTGCCAGCAGCTCCAGACAGGGGGTGGCCGGGGAGCTGTTTTTT | CASSSRQGVAGELFF
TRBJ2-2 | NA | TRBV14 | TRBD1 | TGTGCCAGCAGGGGAACCGGGACAGCCAACACCGGGGAGCTGTTTTTT | CASRGTGTANTGELFF
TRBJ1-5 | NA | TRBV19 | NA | TGTGCCAGTAAGGGAGGCAGCGGAGCTTATAATCAGCCCCAGCATTTT | CASKGGSGAYNQPQHF
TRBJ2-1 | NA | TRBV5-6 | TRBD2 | TGTGCCAGCAGCCCGACGGGACTAGCCTATGAGCAGTTCTTC | CASSPTGLAYEQFF
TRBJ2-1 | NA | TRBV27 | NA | TGTGCCAGCAGCCTACTAGGAGTTGAGCAGTTCTTC | CASSLLGVEQFF
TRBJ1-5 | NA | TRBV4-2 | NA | TGTGCCAGCAGCCAGATAAGACAGGATAGCAATCAGCCCCAGCATTTT | CASSQIRQDSNQPQHF
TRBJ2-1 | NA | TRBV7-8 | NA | TGTGCCAGCAGCTTTAGTTTTCGGGCCTACAATGAGCAGTTCTTC | CASSFSFRAYNEQFF
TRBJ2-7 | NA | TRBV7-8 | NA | TGTGCCAGCAGCTTCACAAGCTACGAGCAGTACTTC | CASSFTSYEQYF
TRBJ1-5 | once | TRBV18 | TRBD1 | TGTGCCAGCTCACAGGGGACAGGGAATCAGCCCCAGCATTTT | CASSQGTGNQPQHF
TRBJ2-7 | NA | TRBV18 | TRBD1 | TGTGCCAGCTCAGCAGGGGGTGGCTCCTACGAGCAGTACTTC | CASSAGGGSYEQYF